Sequencing of this T cell receptor (beta chain) was carried out in a study of graft-versus-host responses after intestinal transplantation. Assay: immunoSEQ multiplex PCR; the TCRdb copy retains only in-frame clones and omits some. The table has about 110,000 clones, approximately 88% seen once. On this clone itself: Its target is not known.

Findings and limits, study-wide: The recipient marrow held GvH clones, and some of them showed up first in ileum or blood.

V lost 0 bases, J lost 4 bases, and 3 bases lay in between. The CDR3 is made up of 12 amino acids. Germline V CDR1 and CDR2: LNHNV, YYDKDF (reference sequence). The chain recombines TRBV15 with TRBJ1-1; no clear D. The TCR sequence derives from a human donor who was the organ donor for an intestinal transplant. The sequences come from unstimulated CD4+ T cells sorted from spleen or lymph node cells, collected before transplant. The CDR3 region has the DNA TGTGCCACCAGCAGAGAGGGCACTGAAGCTTTCTTT. Translated: CATSREGTEAFF.